The rows below give T cell receptor beta chains drawn from one sample of a study of identical twins. One entry per CDR3 protein results from TCRdb running MiXCR on the 5' RACE reads. Here the sample spans approximately 190,000 distinct CDR3 sequences, less than 20% being singletons. The sample was also linked to a second study, of T cells expressing NK-cell markers.

Sequenced: CD8+ T cells sorted from blood. These receptors all stem from a woman between 18 and 29 years old in good health. Each CDR3 is given with its conserved first and last residue. The order of the fields is V gene, J gene, clone size, D gene, CDR3 protein, CDR3 DNA. The D gene is left open where the match is weak. Only part of the rows carry a size: once, few, many, or a class if the clone is expanded.

TRBV27	TRBJ2-2	-	-	CASSFVPQGSGELFF	TGTGCCAGCAGTTTCGTTCCCCAGGGTTCCGGGGAGCTGTTTTTT
TRBV3-1	TRBJ2-1	-	-	CASSLNADSRGNEQFF	TGTGCCAGCAGCCTCAACGCAGACTCCCGGGGCAATGAGCAGTTCTTC
TRBV4-1	TRBJ2-3	-	-	CASSQGLDTQYF	TGCGCCAGCAGCCAAGGTCTAGATACGCAGTATTTT
TRBV30	TRBJ2-5	-	-	CAWSVPRTGWETQYF	TGTGCCTGGAGTGTACCGAGGACGGGATGGGAGACCCAGTACTTC
TRBV6-1	TRBJ2-3	-	-	CASSQRVTDTQYF	TGTGCCAGCAGTCAGCGGGTCACAGATACGCAGTATTTT
TRBV7-2	TRBJ2-7	once	-	CASSLVLAMSSYEQYF	TGTGCCAGCAGCTTAGTTCTAGCGATGAGCTCCTACGAGCAGTACTTC
TRBV10-3	TRBJ1-2	few	-	CAILEGLNYGYTF	TGTGCCATCTTGGAGGGACTGAACTATGGCTACACCTTC
TRBV12-3/TRBV12-4	TRBJ2-4	many	-	CASSFRLEKNIQYF	TGTGCCAGCAGTTTTCGGCTAGAGAAAAACATTCAGTACTTC
TRBV10-3	TRBJ2-7	few	-	CATGPTLNPYEQYF	TGTGCCACGGGCCCGACACTGAATCCCTACGAGCAGTACTTC
TRBV20-1	TRBJ2-3	few	-	CSARVGVRLTDTQYF	TGCAGTGCTAGAGTGGGGGTGAGACTCACAGATACGCAGTATTTT
TRBV29-1	TRBJ2-7	-	-	CSVEWENSYEQYF	TGCAGCGTTGAGTGGGAGAACTCCTACGAGCAGTACTTC
TRBV12-3/TRBV12-4	TRBJ2-7	many	-	CASSEQGYEQYF	TGTGCCAGCAGTGAACAGGGTTACGAGCAGTACTTC
TRBV29-1	TRBJ2-1	-	TRBD2	CSVESGGLAGPNEQFF	TGCAGCGTTGAAAGTGGAGGGCTAGCGGGGCCGAATGAGCAGTTCTTC
TRBV29-1	TRBJ2-3	-	-	CSGGEGTDTQYF	TGCAGCGGGGGGGAGGGCACAGATACGCAGTATTTT
TRBV9	TRBJ2-3	-	-	CASSPRAGSTDTLYF	TGTGCCAGCAGCCCCCGGGCGGGGAGCACAGATACGCTGTATTTT
TRBV20-1	TRBJ2-7	-	-	CSAPGESSYEQYF	TGCAGTGCACCGGGGGAGAGCTCCTACGAGCAGTACTTC
TRBV10-2	TRBJ2-7	-	TRBD1	CASKEDRGLYEQYF	TGCGCCAGCAAAGAAGACAGGGGGCTCTACGAGCAGTACTTC
TRBV14	TRBJ2-3	few	TRBD1	CASSHLQGSADTQYF	TGTGCCAGCAGCCACCTACAGGGGTCGGCAGATACGCAGTATTTT
TRBV13	TRBJ1-1	-	-	CASRQGPTGRSFF	TGTGCCAGCAGACAAGGGCCAACGGGGAGGTCCTTCTTT
TRBV20-1	TRBJ1-5	few	-	CSGTEGSNQPQHF	TGCAGTGGGACTGAGGGGAGCAATCAGCCCCAGCATTTT
TRBV20-1	TRBJ2-1	few	TRBD2	CSATSIRLAGDEQFF	TGCAGTGCTACCTCCATTCGACTAGCGGGGGATGAGCAGTTCTTC
TRBV12-3/TRBV12-4	TRBJ1-4	-	-	CASSLDGRGEKLFF	TGTGCCAGCAGCCTCGACGGGCGGGGTGAAAAACTGTTTTTT
TRBV27	TRBJ2-1	-	TRBD2	CASSLVSGSSSDEQFF	TGTGCCAGCAGTTTGGTGAGCGGGAGTTCCAGCGATGAGCAGTTCTTC
TRBV29-1	TRBJ2-2	few	TRBD1	CSVPRDRDGELFF	TGCAGCGTTCCCCGGGACAGGGACGGGGAGCTGTTTTTT
TRBV7-9	TRBJ1-2	-	-	CASSFAISNYGYTF	TGTGCCAGCAGCTTTGCGATCTCTAACTATGGCTACACCTTC
TRBV12-3/TRBV12-4	TRBJ2-5	few	-	CASSNQETQYF	TGTGCCAGCAGTAACCAAGAGACCCAGTACTTC
TRBV20-1	TRBJ2-7	few	TRBD2	CSAQGPSGAYEQYF	TGCAGTGCCCAGGGGCCTAGCGGGGCCTACGAGCAGTACTTC
TRBV10-3	TRBJ2-7	few	TRBD1	CAIGMGTATYEQYF	TGTGCCATCGGGATGGGGACAGCCACCTACGAGCAGTACTTC
TRBV9	TRBJ2-2	-	-	CASSVAIDTGELFF	TGTGCCAGCAGCGTAGCAATAGACACCGGGGAGCTGTTTTTT
TRBV15	TRBJ2-7	few	-	CATSGVRGTLSYEQYF	TGTGCCACCAGCGGTGTCCGGGGGACTCTCTCCTACGAGCAGTACTTC
TRBV12-3/TRBV12-4	TRBJ2-1	-	-	CASSSDTLRRGNNEQFF	TGTGCCAGCAGCTCAGACACCCTAAGGCGGGGTAACAATGAGCAGTTCTTC
TRBV5-6	TRBJ2-2	-	-	CASSTDFPTGELFF	TGTGCCAGCAGCACGGACTTCCCCACCGGGGAGCTGTTTTTT
TRBV9	TRBJ1-2	few	-	CASSPSGVLEGYTF	TGTGCCAGCAGCCCGTCCGGGGTTCTCGAAGGCTACACCTTC
TRBV27	TRBJ2-2	few	TRBD2	CASSFILAGGSGGELFF	TGTGCCAGCAGTTTTATTCTAGCGGGAGGTTCTGGCGGGGAGCTGTTTTTT
TRBV12-3/TRBV12-4	TRBJ1-4	few	-	CASRQQGAHEKLFF	TGTGCCAGCCGTCAACAGGGCGCCCATGAAAAACTGTTTTTT
TRBV5-6	TRBJ2-7	few	TRBD2	CASSLGLAGEQYF	TGTGCCAGCAGCTTAGGACTAGCCGGCGAGCAGTACTTC
TRBV7-2	TRBJ2-7	-	-	CASSFGGAVGYEQYF	TGTGCCAGCAGCTTTGGTGGGGCGGTCGGCTACGAGCAGTACTTC
TRBV5-1	TRBJ2-5	few	-	CASSLRRQETQYF	TGCGCCAGCAGTCTGAGGAGACAAGAGACCCAGTACTTC
TRBV15	TRBJ2-3	many	TRBD2	CATSRDGGFSTDTQYF	TGTGCCACCAGCAGAGACGGGGGGTTCAGCACAGATACGCAGTATTTT
TRBV12-3/TRBV12-4	TRBJ2-3	-	-	CASSSTTPLTDTQYF	TGTGCCAGCAGTTCGACTACTCCACTCACAGATACGCAGTATTTT
TRBV6-5	TRBJ1-1	-	-	CASSYSTGNTEAFF	TGTGCCAGCAGTTACTCGACAGGGAACACTGAAGCTTTCTTT
TRBV12-3/TRBV12-4	TRBJ2-3	few	-	CASSLSEDTDTQYF	TGTGCCAGCAGTTTGTCGGAGGACACAGATACGCAGTATTTT
TRBV9	TRBJ2-3	-	TRBD2	CASSVGRGGRDTDAQYF	TGTGCCAGCAGCGTAGGACGAGGCGGGAGGGACACAGATGCGCAGTATTTT